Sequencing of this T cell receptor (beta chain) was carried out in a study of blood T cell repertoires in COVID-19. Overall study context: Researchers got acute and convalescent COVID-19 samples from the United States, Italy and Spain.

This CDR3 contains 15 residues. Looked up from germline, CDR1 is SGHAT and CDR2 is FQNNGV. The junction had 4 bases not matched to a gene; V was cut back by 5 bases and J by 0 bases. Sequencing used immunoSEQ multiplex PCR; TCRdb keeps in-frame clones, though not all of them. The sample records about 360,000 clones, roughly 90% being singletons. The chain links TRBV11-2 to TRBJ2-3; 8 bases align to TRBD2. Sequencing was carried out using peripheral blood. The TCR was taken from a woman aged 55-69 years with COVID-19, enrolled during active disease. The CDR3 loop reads CASSVAGQSTDTQYF. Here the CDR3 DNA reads TGTGCCAGCAGCGTAGCGGGACAAAGCACAGATACGCAGTATTTT. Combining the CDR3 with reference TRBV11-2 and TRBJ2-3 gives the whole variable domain EAGVAQSPRYKIIEKRQSVAFWCNPISGHATLYWYQQILGQGPKLLIQFQNNGVVDDSQLPKDRFSAERLKGVDSTLKIQPAKLEDSAVYLCASSVAGQSTDTQYFGPGTRLTVL.